One and the same sample provided the 29 T cell receptor beta chains below, sequenced in a study of cytomegalovirus exposure and HLA in healthy donors. It was with 60 Vbeta and 13 Jbeta primers that the PCR ran. Assay used: immunoSEQ multiplex PCR; TCRdb lists only in-frame clones, some missing. The sample lists more than 150,000 clones, 75% to 85% occurring once. The sequencing sample was made of PBMCs. All receptors derive from a boy aged 10-17 years in good health and CMV-seronegative.

The rearrangement joins TRBV7-9 to TRBJ1-2, with D maybe TRBD1 (6 bases). Trimming stripped 1 base from V and 1 base from J, with 13 bases between. Germline V gives CDR1 SEHNR, CDR2 FQNEAQ (reference sequence). CDR3 length: 16 amino acids. The CDR3 nucleotides read TGTGCCAGCAGCTTAGAATTGACAGGCCTTAACTATGGCTACACCTTC. It specifies CASSLELTGLNYGYTF.

The sample holds a few counts of this clone. J is TRBJ1-3 and V is TRBV5-1; D is perhaps TRBD1 (6 bases). V was clipped by 3 bases and J by 0 bases, with 13 bases between them. The V gene's germline CDR1 is SGHRS and CDR2 YFSETQ. CDR3 length equals 16 residues. Here the CDR3 DNA reads TGCGCCAGCAGCTCGGGACATTTTCCCTCTGGAAACACCATATATTTT. Its protein is CASSSGHFPSGNTIYF.

As DNA, the CDR3 is TGTGCCAGCAGCCGAGGGACATTGAACACTGAAGCTTTCTTT. Translating gives CASSRGTLNTEAFF. The chain uses TRBV5-6 and TRBJ1-1; TRBD1 is a possible D gene (6 bases). Germline CDR1 reads SGHDT; CDR2 reads YYEEEE. This CDR3 is built from 14 residues. V was trimmed by 4 bases and J by 0 bases, leaving 10 bases between them.

J is TRBJ2-1 and V is TRBV11-3; a weak D match, TRBD2 (5 bases). The CDR3 extends over 15 amino acids. The V gene's germline CDR1 is SGHNT and CDR2 YENEEA. Between the trimmed V and J ends, which lost 5 bases and 0 bases, there was a span of 11 bases. The CDR3 DNA is TGTGCCAGCAGCCCCGGGATCTCCTCCTACAATGAGCAGTTCTTC. This codes for CASSPGISSYNEQFF.

The rearrangement uses TRBV19 and TRBJ2-5; 7 positions agree with TRBD2. This CDR3 is 14 amino acids long. Germline CDR1 and CDR2: LNHDA and SQIVND (reference sequence). The V gene end was trimmed by 4 bases and the J gene end by 2 bases; junction bases not matched to a gene: 4. CDR3 loop: CASSKTSAQETQYF. For the CDR3, the DNA is TGTGCCAGTAGTAAAACTAGCGCACAAGAGACCCAGTACTTC.

The chain recombines TRBV19 with TRBJ2-6; D is ambiguous. The CDR3 sequence is 13 residues long. Between the trimmed V and J ends, which lost 6 bases and 1 base, there was a span of 4 bases. The V gene's germline CDR1 is LNHDA and CDR2 SQIVND (reference sequence). CDR3 in amino acids: CASSRSGANVLTF. The CDR3 nucleotides read TGTGCCAGTAGCCGGTCTGGGGCCAACGTCCTGACTTTC.

The chain employs TRBV7-6 and TRBJ2-7; 7 bases align to TRBD1. Trimming took 5 bases from V and 4 from J; bases not matched to a gene: 8. CDR1 is SGHVS, CDR2 FNYEAQ, per germline. The length of the CDR3 is 14 residues. CDR3 protein: CASSGVAGGYEQYF. The DNA of the CDR3 is TGTGCCAGCAGCGGCGTTGCAGGGGGATACGAGCAGTACTTC.

This rearrangement joins TRBV7-8 to TRBJ2-5, with a weak D call TRBD1 (6 bases). The end of the DNA aligns better with TRBJ2-7, so the J call may be wrong. The CDR3 loop spans 19 amino acids. CDR1 is SGHVS and CDR2 is FQNEAQ in the germline V gene. The CDR3 DNA follows: TGTGCCAGCAGCCCCGCCAGTAACAGGGACCTGGGGGCCTCCTACGAGCAGTACTTC. Translated: CASSPASNRDLGASYEQYF.

The chain combines TRBV7-2 with TRBJ1-1, with 7 bases fitting TRBD1. V gave up 5 bases and J gave up 3 bases; unmatched junction bases: 9. Germline CDR1 and CDR2: SGHTA and FQGNSA. The CDR3 covers 15 residues. The CDR3 nucleotides read TGTGCCAGCAGCATTCTCCCTCAGGGGGACACTGAAGCTTTCTTT. Translated: CASSILPQGDTEAFF.

This clone occurred once. The rearrangement uses TRBV2 and TRBJ1-3; no reliable D call. Germline values: CDR1 SNHLY, CDR2 FYNNEI. The V end lost 2 bases, the J end lost 9 bases, and 11 bases lay between the germline ends. This CDR3 region has 13 residues. CDR3 sequence (DNA): TGTGCCAGCAGTGAACTTCCAGGCGTCACCATATATTTT. It specifies CASSELPGVTIYF.

V gene TRBV11-2 combines with J gene TRBJ1-1; D is possibly TRBD1 (5 bases). With 5 bases removed from V and 6 bases from J, the gap between germline ends came to 16 bases. This CDR3 has 14 residues. Germline CDR1 SGHAT, CDR2 FQNNGV. The CDR3 here is CASSDLDSSAEAFF. The CDR3 DNA follows: TGTGCCAGCAGCGATCTCGACAGTTCCGCTGAAGCTTTCTTT.

The chain uses TRBV20-1 and TRBJ1-2; D remains unclear. This CDR3 has 11 amino acids. Germline V CDR1 and CDR2: DFQATT, SNEGSKA (reference sequence). V was cut by 8 bases and J by 3 bases, with 10 bases left in between. The CDR3 reads CSTARDYGYTF. The CDR3 DNA follows: TGCAGTACAGCGAGGGACTATGGCTACACCTTC.

This clone was counted only a few times. In DNA form, the CDR3 reads TGTGCCAGCAGCTTGGGTTCTGACACCACCTTCTCCTACGAGCAGTACTTC. As protein: CASSLGSDTTFSYEQYF. The rearrangement links TRBV5-8 to TRBJ2-7, with D hard to call. Trimming shortened V by 0 bases and J by 0 bases, and 16 bases separated the two germline ends. Looked up from germline, CDR1 is SGHTS and CDR2 is YDEGEE. The CDR3 spans 17 residues.

The CDR3 protein is CASSWGGQGAKAFF. CDR3 DNA: TGTGCCAGCAGCTGGGGGGGACAGGGGGCAAAAGCTTTCTTT. V usage is TRBV7-2 and J usage is TRBJ1-1; 12 bases agree with TRBD1. The CDR3 contains 14 residues. Trimming at V came to 4 bases and at J to 9 bases, leaving 6 bases not matched to a gene. Germline assignment: CDR1 SGHTA and CDR2 FQGNSA.

The V call is TRBV4-1, the J call TRBJ1-4, with 8 bases that match TRBD1. With V trimmed by 0 bases and J by 5 bases, 5 bases remained unmatched. Germline CDR1 reads MGHRA; CDR2 reads YSYEKL. CDR3 size: 16 residues. CDR3 in DNA: TGCGCCAGCAGCCAAGATAAACGGACAGGGAATGAAAAACTGTTTTTT. Translated: CASSQDKRTGNEKLFF.

The V call is TRBV28, the J call TRBJ1-2; the match to TRBD1 covers 8 bases. This CDR3 contains 16 residues. From germline, CDR1 is MDHEN and CDR2 SYDVKM. J was trimmed by 8 bases and V by 5 bases; bases with no gene match: 16. CDR3 protein: CASSLSATGAKGGYTF. The CDR3 bases are TGTGCCAGCAGTCTCAGTGCGACAGGGGCCAAGGGGGGCTACACCTTC.

The count of this clone is one. V gene TRBV18 combines with J gene TRBJ2-1; 7 bases fit TRBD2. Trimming at V came to 5 bases and at J to 1 base, leaving 5 bases not matched to a gene. The CDR3 has 15 amino acids. Germline CDR1 and CDR2: KGHSH and LQKENI. Here the CDR3 reads CASSALADSYNEQFF. As DNA, the CDR3 is TGTGCCAGCTCAGCGCTAGCGGATTCCTACAATGAGCAGTTCTTC.

This chain joins TRBV7-9 and TRBJ1-2; TRBD1 agrees at 9 bases. The CDR3 totals 14 residues. The trim removed 5 bases at V and 4 bases at J, leaving 5 bases unmatched. CDR1 and CDR2 from the germline V gene are SEHNR and FQNEAQ (reference sequence). This CDR3 reads CASSLEGQGYGYTF. Here the CDR3 DNA reads TGTGCCAGCAGCCTTGAGGGACAGGGCTATGGCTACACCTTC.

The CDR3 loop reads CASSQNRNYGYTF. The CDR3 nucleotides read TGTGCCAGCAGCCAAAACAGAAACTATGGCTACACCTTC. The chain combines TRBV14 with TRBJ1-2; no definite D call. This CDR3 comprises 13 residues. Trimming shortened V by 2 bases and J by 2 bases, and 6 bases separated the two germline ends. Germline V gene lookup returns CDR1 SGHDN and CDR2 FVKESK.

The chain is built from TRBV19 and TRBJ1-4; TRBD1 agrees at 7 bases. Germline values: CDR1 LNHDA, CDR2 SQIVND (reference sequence). The length of the CDR3 is 16 residues. V gave up 1 base and J gave up 0 bases; unmatched junction bases: 2. The CDR3 is CASSIGGGATNEKLFF. DNA of the CDR3: TGTGCCAGTAGTATAGGAGGGGGCGCAACTAATGAAAAACTGTTTTTT.

The chain carries TRBV6-5 and TRBJ2-7, with a tentative D call TRBD1 (5 bases). Trimming pared 5 bases from V and 3 bases from J, leaving 14 bases between. The CDR3 has 14 amino acids. Germline V gene data show CDR1 as MNHEY and CDR2 as SVGAGI. CDR3 sequence reads: CASSLLGAGYEQYF. CDR3 DNA sequence: TGTGCCAGCAGTCTCCTTGGGGCCGGCTACGAGCAGTACTTC.

The V call is TRBV28, the J call TRBJ1-1, with TRBD1 matching 9 bases. Per germline, CDR1 MDHEN and CDR2 SYDVKM. The CDR3 has 14 amino acids. V trimming: 5 bases; J trimming: 1 base; junction bases outside the gene matches: 2. In nucleotides, the CDR3 is TGTGCCAGCAGTGTACAGGGGGCGAACACTGAAGCTTTCTTT. Translation gives CASSVQGANTEAFF.

The chain couples TRBV11-3 to TRBJ2-7, with 7 positions matching TRBD1. Per germline, CDR1 SGHNT and CDR2 YENEEA. The CDR3 loop spans 13 amino acids. Trimming at V came to 6 bases and at J to 2 bases, leaving 4 bases not matched to a gene. The CDR3 protein is CASSKQGTYEQYF. The CDR3 bases are TGTGCCAGCAGTAAACAGGGGACCTACGAGCAGTACTTC.

Only a few counts were recorded for this clone. The chain employs TRBV5-1 and TRBJ1-5, with 12 nucleotides matching TRBD1. With 4 bases clipped from V and 6 bases from J, the junction kept 5 bases outside the gene matches. This CDR3 region has 15 residues. Germline CDR1 SGHRS, CDR2 YFSETQ. CDR3 loop: CASSPGQGAFQPQHF. CDR3 bases: TGCGCCAGCAGCCCGGGACAGGGGGCCTTTCAGCCCCAGCATTTT.

The chain uses TRBV5-1 and TRBJ2-3; D is perhaps TRBD2 (6 bases). Per germline, CDR1 SGHRS and CDR2 YFSETQ. The CDR3 runs 16 residues. Trimming cost V 0 bases and J 0 bases, with 11 bases left between them. CDR3 nucleotide sequence: TGCGCCAGCAGCTTGGAGGGACTGCTGAGCACAGATACGCAGTATTTT. It codes for CASSLEGLLSTDTQYF.

V is TRBV5-1 and J is TRBJ2-1; TRBD2 agrees at 9 bases. V dropped 0 bases and J dropped 6; count of bases not matched to a gene: 10. The CDR3 is 17 amino acids. Germline V gene data show CDR1 as SGHRS and CDR2 as YFSETQ. The CDR3 spells CASSLGLAGPRGNEQFF. DNA for the CDR3: TGCGCCAGCAGCTTGGGGCTAGCGGGACCACGGGGCAATGAGCAGTTCTTC.

The CDR3 spells CASSNNRAGNTEAFF. The CDR3 DNA is TGTGCCAGCAGTAATAACAGGGCGGGGAACACTGAAGCTTTCTTT. The V gene is TRBV6-5, the J gene TRBJ1-1; maybe TRBD1 (6 bases). Trimming pared 5 bases from V and 1 base from J, leaving 14 bases between. Germline values: CDR1 MNHEY, CDR2 SVGAGI. The CDR3 is made up of 15 amino acids.

This clone was counted a single time. The chain has TRBV5-8 and TRBJ1-1; tentative D call: TRBD1 (5 bases). The germline V and J ends were trimmed by 6 bases and 2 bases, with 14 bases remaining between them. The CDR3 loop spans 14 amino acids. Germline loops: CDR1 SGHTS, CDR2 YDEGEE. CDR3 DNA: TGTGCCAGCAATCACGGACATTCAAACACTGAAGCTTTCTTT. This gives the protein CASNHGHSNTEAFF.

This sequence joins TRBV6-5 and TRBJ1-6; a weak D match, TRBD1 (5 bases). Germline V gene data show CDR1 as MNHEY and CDR2 as SVGAGI. This CDR3 is built from 15 residues. The V gene lost 4 bases and the J gene lost 6 bases, with 13 bases spanning the gap. The CDR3 loop reads CASSSPGHSNSPLHF. CDR3 DNA sequence: TGTGCCAGCAGTTCCCCCGGACACTCTAATTCACCCCTCCACTTT.